Below are 8 T cell receptor beta chains sequenced from a single sample in a study of untreated major depressive disorder. Sequencing was performed with immunoSEQ multiplex PCR; in TCRdb, only in-frame clones are kept and a portion is missing. The profile shows 21,000 or so clones, 80% to 95% of them singletons. Sequenced sample: CD4+ T cells from PBMCs. These receptors all stem from a young man in good health.

The chain recombines TRBV5-6 with TRBJ1-1; D remains unclear. The CDR3 is made up of 13 amino acids. The ends were cut back, 4 bases at V and 3 bases at J, with 10 bases in the middle. Germline V lookup: CDR1 SGHDT, CDR2 YYEEEE. The CDR3 bases are TGTGCCAGCAGCCACGAGCGGGACACTGAAGCTTTCTTT. Translated, it gives CASSHERDTEAFF. The variable domain in full, completed from reference TRBV5-6 and TRBJ1-1, reads DAGVTQSPTHLIKTRGQQVTLRCSPKSGHDTVSWYQQALGQGPQFIFQYYEEEERQRGNFPDRFSGHQFPNYSSELNVNALLLGDSALYLCASSHERDTEAFFGQGTRLTVV.

The rearrangement uses TRBV5-1 and TRBJ1-1; D possibly corresponds to TRBD1 (5 bases). V lost 0 bases and J 4 bases, leaving 10 bases between the germline ends. Germline-derived CDR1 and CDR2 are SGHRS and YFSETQ. CDR3 size: 14 residues. The chain's CDR3 is CASSLETESTEAFF. CDR3 bases: TGCGCCAGCAGCTTGGAGACAGAAAGCACTGAAGCTTTCTTT.

This clone was seen only a few times. V gene TRBV6-1 combines with J gene TRBJ1-3; the match to TRBD1 covers 8 bases. The CDR3 loop spans 17 amino acids. Trimming cost V 4 bases and J 0 bases; bases outside gene matches: 8. Germline-derived CDR1 and CDR2 are MNHNS and SASEGT. This CDR3 is CASSALRQGSSGNTIYF. The DNA of the CDR3 is TGTGCCAGCAGTGCCCTCCGACAGGGGAGCTCTGGAAACACCATATATTTT.

The chain couples TRBV6-5 to TRBJ2-3; D not certain. Looked up from germline, CDR1 is MNHEY and CDR2 is SVGAGI. V was clipped by 6 bases and J by 0 bases, with 7 bases between them. The CDR3 is made up of 13 amino acids. CDR3 in DNA: TGTGCCAGCAGCAGGTCTAGCACAGATACGCAGTATTTT. Its translation is CASSRSSTDTQYF.

CDR3 DNA: TGTGCCAGCAGCTACCAGGACAGGGTGAGATACACCTTC. Translating gives CASSYQDRVRYTF. The chain combines TRBV5-6 with TRBJ1-2, with 8 bases lining up with TRBD1. Germline lookup yields CDR1 SGHDT and CDR2 YYEEEE. J gave up 11 bases and V 3 bases, and 9 bases lay outside the gene matches. The CDR3 is 13 amino acids.

This clone was seen once. The chain recombines TRBV29-1 with TRBJ2-1, with D possibly TRBD2 on 7 matching bases. Trimming stripped 6 bases from V and 10 bases from J, with 19 bases between. The germline V gene encodes CDR1 SQVTM and CDR2 ANQGSEA. CDR3 length equals 13 residues. CDR3 bases: TGCAGCGTGGCCGGGGGGCGGGGCGGCGAGCAGTTCTTC. Its protein product is CSVAGGRGGEQFF.

The chain uses TRBV19 and TRBJ2-3, with TRBD2 identical over 11 bases. Germline V gives CDR1 LNHDA, CDR2 SQIVND (reference sequence). The V segment lost 6 bases and the J segment 1 base; nucleotides outside the gene matches: 6. The CDR3 is 16 residues long. The CDR3 bases are TGTGCCAGTAGCCTACAGGGACTAGCGGGCACAGATACGCAGTATTTT. This gives the protein CASSLQGLAGTDTQYF. The variable domain in full, with the rest retrieved from reference TRBV19 and TRBJ2-3, is DGGITQSPKYLFRKEGQNVTLSCEQNLNHDAMYWYRQDPGQGLRLIYYSQIVNDFQKGDIAEGYSVSREKKESFPLTVTSAQKNPTAFYLCASSLQGLAGTDTQYFGPGTRLTVL.

The rearrangement joins TRBV6-5 to TRBJ2-6; 8 positions agree with TRBD1. Trimming removed 5 bases from V and 2 bases from J; junction bases left unmatched: 2. From germline, CDR1 is MNHEY and CDR2 SVGAGI. This CDR3 comprises 15 residues. For the CDR3, the DNA is TGTGCCAGCAGTCGCAGGGGGCCTGGGGCCAACGTCCTGACTTTC. This gives the protein CASSRRGPGANVLTF.